This T cell receptor beta chain was profiled in a study of shared clonotypes between healthy human individuals. Study-wide findings and caveats: Sampling included only blood; tissue repertoires likely differ.

This CDR3 is 13 amino acids long. The germline V gene has CDR1 SGHRS and CDR2 YFSETQ. Between the trimmed V and J ends, which lost 6 bases and 7 bases, there was a span of 14 bases. Clones were sequenced by immunoSEQ multiplex PCR, and TCRdb holds only the in-frame ones, with some missing. The sample shows more than 2 million clones, 90% to 96% of them seen only once. CD45RA-negative memory and CD45RA+ naive subsets were split from the CD4+ cells. Comment on this clone: Its antigen is currently unknown.

The sequenced material came from naive CD4+ T cells sorted from blood. The subset was: CD45RA+ positively selected. The chain has TRBV5-1 and TRBJ2-1, with TRBD2 as a possible D gene (5 bases). This clonotype was sampled from a man between 18 and 35 years old in good health. DNA for the CDR3: TGCGCCAGCACCGCTAGCCCCGGTAATGAGCAGTTCTTC. Translating gives CASTASPGNEQFF. Filled out from reference TRBV5-1 and TRBJ2-1, the complete variable domain reads KAGVTQTPRYLIKTRGQQVTLSCSPISGHRSVSWYQQTPGQGLQFLFEYFSETQRNKGNFPGRFSGRQFSNSRSEMNVSTLELGDSALYLCASTASPGNEQFFGPGTRLTVL.